This TCR beta chain was documented in a study of T cells in tuberculosis. About the study: A South African cohort included IGRA-negative adolescents, latently infected IGRA-positive adolescents and adults with active tuberculosis. General observations from the study: The TCR-beta difference was not significant; alpha differences partly reflected length.

Repertoires were generated with immunoSEQ multiplex PCR, while TCRdb's copy carries only in-frame clones and drops some. The top ten hold 6.2% of the sample, which has about 34,000 clones, around 96% seen once. Tuberculin skin test and IGRA determined adolescents' latent tuberculosis status at entry. Germline CDR1 reads LNHDA; CDR2 reads SQIVND (reference sequence). Between the trimmed V and J ends, which lost 6 bases and 5 bases, there was a span of 19 bases. The CDR3 runs to 15 residues. Comments on this clone: No antigen is known for it.

The chain recombines TRBV19 with TRBJ2-5; D possibly corresponds to TRBD2 (6 bases). This TCR came from a donor aged 10-29 years with latent tuberculosis or without tuberculosis infection. The specimen sequenced was PBMCs. The CDR3 sequence: CASRTTGLLGETQYF. DNA for the CDR3: TGTGCCAGTAGGACAACGGGACTGCTTGGGGAGACCCAGTACTTC.